This is a list of T cell receptor beta chains from one sample in a study of regulatory T cells in long-lasting Graves disease. MiXCR, run by TCRdb on the multiplex PCR reads, gives a single entry per CDR3 protein. Altogether 450,000 or so distinct CDR3 sequences are present, about 20% being singletons, with the ten largest covering around 13%. The specimen was peripheral blood mononuclear cells (PBMCs), collected when the disease was refractory, from a patient treated with antithyroid drugs. The receptor set was obtained from a female donor with Graves disease. Both conserved end residues are part of each CDR3. The order of the fields is V gene, J gene, CDR3 protein.

TRBV28,TRBJ2-3,CASSFGHTDTQYF
TRBV7-9,TRBJ2-7,CASSLYTSYEQYF
TRBV7-2,TRBJ1-2,CASSLNVGGYTF
TRBV7-9,TRBJ1-5,CASSLTGVSNQPQHF
TRBV2,TRBJ2-7,CASSETGDSGLPAYEQYF
TRBV28,TRBJ2-5,CASSSVGGETQYF
TRBV7-2,TRBJ1-4,CASSLATGRREKLFF
TRBV27,TRBJ1-1,CASDRYRGRRNTEAFF
TRBV30,TRBJ2-7,CAWRGDRDGTYEQYF
TRBV12-3/TRBV12-4,TRBJ2-5,CASSLDREEQTQYF
TRBV28,TRBJ1-5,CASSSTGKEPQHF
TRBV15,TRBJ2-5,CATSRDRGGEETQYF
TRBV4-1,TRBJ1-2,CASSPSRTLNYGYTF